A single T cell receptor beta chain is shown here with its context. Sequence at one end of the junction differs from germline and may be a read error. This CDR3 is built from 17 residues. CDR1 SGHNT and CDR2 YYREEE come from the germline V gene (reference sequence). This sample is drawn from a study of OX40 agonist ivuxolimab in advanced cancers. The method was immunoSEQ multiplex PCR; TCRdb's version includes in-frame clones alone and lacks a portion of them. The table has some 95,000 clones, about 85% seen once. Here the sequenced sample was CD4+ or CD8+ T cells sorted from blood, taken in a trial of the OX40 agonist ivuxolimab. The chain recombines TRBV5-4 with TRBJ2-1; maybe TRBD2 (6 bases). The receptor was isolated from an adult with an advanced solid tumor such as melanoma, head and neck, liver or kidney cancer. The CDR3: CASRMQDREYEEGMDLF. The CDR3 DNA reads TGTGCCAGCAGGATGCAGGACCGGGAGTACGAGGAAGGCATGGATCTCTTC.